The 8 T cell receptor beta chains given below trace back to one sample, sequenced in a study of blood T cells in healthy people across ages (dated by TCRdb to the mid-2010s). Library preparation used 5' RACE. Sequencing was performed on an Illumina HiSeq 2500. The second PCR ran for roughly 6 to 11 cycles and used a J-beta primer mix along with a sample-barcoded 5' primer. The public sequencing data were trimmed at Q25 with fastp and processed into clonotypes with MiXCR by TCRdb, which kept only in-frame beta chains. Identical CDR3 proteins give one entry, which carries the most common genes and DNA. For this sample there are around 940,000 distinct CDR3 sequences; around 54% appear just once. The top ten constitute 20% to 25% of the sample. Sequenced: blood. The receptor set was obtained from a woman aged 60 to 75 in good health.

This clonotype has only a few counts. The chain has TRBV20-1 and TRBJ2-5, with 9 bases fitting TRBD1. Germline loops: CDR1 DFQATT, CDR2 SNEGSKA (reference sequence). This CDR3 has 15 amino acids. J was trimmed by 2 bases and V by 4 bases; bases with no gene match: 8. The CDR3 sequence is CSANTPGQGQETQYF. The CDR3 DNA reads as TGCAGTGCTAATACACCGGGACAGGGACAAGAGACCCAGTACTTC.

The V and J genes are TRBV28 and TRBJ1-1; D is perhaps TRBD1 (5 bases). The germline V gene encodes CDR1 MDHEN and CDR2 SYDVKM. Trimming stripped 6 bases from V and 4 bases from J, with 18 bases between. The CDR3 extends over 15 amino acids. CDR3: CASRTPRGGITEAFF. The CDR3 bases are TGTGCCAGCAGAACCCCACGGGGCGGTATCACTGAAGCTTTCTTT. Full variable domain (remainder filled in from reference TRBV28 and TRBJ1-1): DVKVTQSSRYLVKRTGEKVFLECVQDMDHENMFWYRQDPGLGLRLIYFSYDVKMKEKGDIPEGYSVSREKKERFSLILESASTNQTSMYLCASRTPRGGITEAFFGQGTRLTVV.

This clonotype was detected only once. The J gene is TRBJ2-7, the V gene TRBV11-2, with TRBD1 matching 10 bases. From germline, CDR1 is SGHAT and CDR2 FQNNGV. The length of the CDR3 is 16 residues. Trimming at V came to 3 bases and at J to 4 bases, leaving 9 bases not matched to a gene. CDR3 region: CASSFGFGDRGYEQYF. CDR3 DNA sequence: TGTGCCAGCAGCTTTGGATTCGGGGACAGGGGTTACGAGCAGTACTTC.

There are a few counts of this clonotype. The rearrangement uses TRBV7-2 and TRBJ2-7; 8 bases match TRBD1. After removal of 2 bases from V and 3 bases from J, the junction contained 15 bases not matched to a gene. The CDR3 loop spans 18 amino acids. Per the germline V gene, CDR1 is SGHTA and CDR2 is FQGNSA. The CDR3 nucleotides are TGTGCCAGCAGCTTACGCGCCGGCCGGACAGGGACCTTCTACGAGCAGTACTTC. Its translation: CASSLRAGRTGTFYEQYF.

This clonotype was counted between two and nine times. The chain combines TRBV5-1 with TRBJ2-1; D is perhaps TRBD2 (6 bases). The germline V gene encodes CDR1 SGHRS and CDR2 YFSETQ. The CDR3 extends over 14 amino acids. Between the trimmed V and J ends, which lost 8 bases and 6 bases, there was a span of 18 bases. The CDR3 nucleotides are TGCGCCAGTAGCATAGGTAGCGGACTCAATGAGCAGTTCTTC. This codes for CASSIGSGLNEQFF.

Comments on this clonotype: One junction end disagrees with the germline gene, perhaps due to a read error. The V call is TRBV12-3 or TRBV12-4, the J call TRBJ2-3, with 8 nucleotides matching TRBD2. The CDR3 spans 16 residues. The CDR3 nucleotides read TGTGCCAGCAGTCTAGAGGAGGGACTAGGCACAGACACGCAGTATTTT. Translated, it gives CASSLEEGLGTDTQYF.

This clonotype was found a few times. V gene TRBV12-3 or TRBV12-4 combines with J gene TRBJ2-5; 11 nucleotides line up with TRBD2. CDR3 size: 15 residues. J was trimmed by 0 bases and V by 6 bases; bases with no gene match: 3. The CDR3 DNA reads TGTGCCAGCAGCCGACTAGCGGGAAACCAAGAGACCCAGTACTTC. Residues: CASSRLAGNQETQYF.

The J gene is TRBJ2-3, the V gene TRBV5-1; perhaps TRBD1 as D (6 bases). Germline V gene data show CDR1 as SGHRS and CDR2 as YFSETQ. The CDR3 covers 16 residues. V shed 10 bases and J shed 2 bases, with 23 bases lying between them. CDR3 DNA: TGCGCCGGCACCCTCAGGGTGGGGGCAACCACAGATACGCAGTATTTT. Its translation is CAGTLRVGATTDTQYF.